This passage covers 21 T cell receptor beta chains from one sample sequenced in a study of OX40 agonist ivuxolimab in advanced cancers. This table comes from immunoSEQ multiplex PCR, and its TCRdb copy is limited to in-frame clones, with some not included. The sample lists about 70,000 clones, about 90% seen once, with under 10% in the top ten. The input for sequencing was CD4+ or CD8+ T cells sorted from blood, taken in a trial of the OX40 agonist ivuxolimab. These TCRs come from an adult with an advanced solid tumor such as melanoma, head and neck, liver or kidney cancer.

The chain couples TRBV27 to TRBJ1-1, with D tentatively TRBD1 (6 bases). Trimming took off 0 bases at V and 4 bases at J, with 9 bases between the two ends. Germline V gene data show CDR1 as MNHEY and CDR2 as SMNVEV (reference sequence). This CDR3 has 14 residues. As DNA, the CDR3 is TGTGCCAGCAGTTTATCACAGGGCTCCACTGAAGCTTTCTTT. Protein sequence: CASSLSQGSTEAFF.

This clone was detected only once. The rearrangement links TRBV27 to TRBJ1-5; D may be TRBD1 (5 bases). V was cut by 5 bases and J by 0 bases, with 20 bases left in between. Germline V gives CDR1 MNHEY, CDR2 SMNVEV (reference sequence). This CDR3 region has 18 residues. This CDR3 is CASSPSSAGFYSNQPQHF. CDR3 in DNA: TGTGCCAGCAGTCCCTCGAGCGCAGGGTTCTATAGCAATCAGCCCCAGCATTTT.

The chain links TRBV9 to TRBJ1-4; TRBD1 matches 7 bases. The V and J ends lost 3 bases and 7 bases, in that order; junction bases with no gene match: 6. This CDR3 has 14 amino acids. Germline CDR1 reads SGDLS; CDR2 reads YYNGEE. CDR3 protein: CASSESRGFEKLFF. The CDR3 bases are TGTGCCAGCAGCGAGAGCAGGGGGTTTGAAAAACTGTTTTTT.

The chain combines TRBV11-2 with TRBJ1-2, with D tentatively TRBD1 (6 bases). The V gene's germline CDR1 is SGHAT and CDR2 FQNNGV. V shed 6 bases and J shed 5 bases, with 13 bases lying between them. The CDR3 is 13 amino acids. The CDR3 sequence: CASSSGQLYGYTF. DNA of the CDR3: TGTGCCAGCAGTTCAGGACAGCTATATGGCTACACCTTC.

The count of this clone is one. The CDR3 sequence is CASSHVQENTGELFF. The CDR3 bases are TGTGCCAGCAGCCATGTCCAGGAAAACACCGGGGAGCTGTTTTTT. This chain links TRBV7-9 with TRBJ2-2; D gene uncertain. The germline V gene has CDR1 SEHNR and CDR2 FQNEAQ (reference sequence). The CDR3 extends over 15 amino acids. V lost 5 bases and J 2 bases, leaving 12 bases between the germline ends.

The chain carries TRBV9 and TRBJ2-7; D possibly corresponds to TRBD2 (6 bases). This CDR3 has 13 amino acids. Germline CDR1 SGDLS, CDR2 YYNGEE. V lost 3 bases, J lost 4 bases, and 11 bases lay in between. For the CDR3, the DNA is TGTGCCAGCAGCGCCGGGAGCCAATACGAGCAGTACTTC. Its translation: CASSAGSQYEQYF.

This clone has just one count. The CDR3 protein is CASSLSLQASSYEQYF. In nucleotides, the CDR3 is TGCGCCAGCAGCTTAAGTCTACAGGCGAGCTCCTACGAGCAGTACTTC. This sequence joins TRBV5-1 and TRBJ2-5, with a tentative D call TRBD1 (5 bases). The DNA end is more similar to TRBJ2-7, so the J call may be wrong. Germline V gene lookup returns CDR1 SGHRS and CDR2 YFSETQ. The CDR3 spans 16 residues.

This chain joins TRBV18 and TRBJ1-2; D is perhaps TRBD1 (6 bases). This CDR3 comprises 14 residues. V dropped 3 bases and J dropped 8 bases, with 16 bases sitting between them. Germline assignment: CDR1 KGHSH and CDR2 LQKENI. Here the CDR3 reads CASSPRGTARGYTF. The CDR3 DNA is TGTGCCAGCTCACCCAGGGGAACAGCGAGGGGCTACACCTTC.

In the case of this clone: This specimen includes other DNA sequences encoding the same CDR3. CDR3 sequence reads: CASSELGSYETQYF. In DNA, the CDR3 is TGTGCCAGCAGTGAATTAGGCAGCTATGAGACCCAGTACTTC. The chain has TRBV25-1 and TRBJ2-5; D not resolved. The length of the CDR3 is 14 residues. V gave up 1 base and J gave up 5 bases, with 11 bases separating them. The germline CDR1 and CDR2 sequences are MGHDK and SYGVNS.

The chain combines TRBV7-9 with TRBJ2-7; TRBD1 matches 7 bases. V lost 5 bases and J lost 7; bases outside the gene matches: 11. The CDR3 is made up of 14 amino acids. Germline V gives CDR1 SEHNR, CDR2 FQNEAQ (reference sequence). The chain's CDR3 is CASSQRDRSREQYF. For the CDR3, the DNA is TGTGCCAGCAGCCAAAGGGACAGATCAAGGGAGCAGTACTTC.

This chain uses TRBV19 with TRBJ2-1; TRBD2 might be the D (6 bases). Trimming took 5 bases from V and 6 from J, leaving 17 bases between them. CDR1 is LNHDA, CDR2 SQIVND, per germline (reference sequence). CDR3 length equals 15 residues. CDR3 nucleotides: TGTGCCAGTAGTCTGGGGAGTGTGGGGGGCAATGAGCAGTTCTTC. Residues: CASSLGSVGGNEQFF.

The rearrangement links TRBV6-6 to TRBJ1-1, with D possibly being TRBD1 (6 bases). The germline gives CDR1 MNHNY, CDR2 SVGAGI (reference sequence). The CDR3 contains 14 residues. Trimming removed 6 bases at V and 4 bases at J, with 15 bases between. CDR3 coding DNA: TGTGCCAGCAGCGCAAGCCGAGGGGGCACTGAAGCTTTCTTT. Translation gives CASSASRGGTEAFF.

The genes are TRBV6-5 and TRBJ1-2; 8 bases map to TRBD1. After removal of 5 bases from V and 7 bases from J, the junction contained 12 bases not matched to a gene. The CDR3 is 15 residues long. In germline, CDR1 is MNHEY, CDR2 SVGAGI. For the CDR3, the DNA is TGTGCCAGCAGTCCCGAAGTGACAGGGGCGATTGGCTACACCTTC. This encodes CASSPEVTGAIGYTF.

CDR3 protein: CASSEAGTGNNEQFF. The CDR3 nucleotides are TGTGCCAGCAGTGAAGCGGGAACAGGAAACAATGAGCAGTTCTTC. The genes are TRBV2 and TRBJ2-1; a weak D match, TRBD1 (5 bases). Trimming cost V 0 bases and J 5 bases, with 11 bases left between them. The germline V gene encodes CDR1 SNHLY and CDR2 FYNNEI. There are 15 residues in the CDR3. The entire variable domain, with the rest obtained from reference TRBV2 and TRBJ2-1, is as follows: EPEVTQTPSHQVTQMGQEVILRCVPISNHLYFYWYRQILGQKVEFLVSFYNNEISEKSEIFDDQFSVERPDGSNFTLKIRSTKLEDSAMYFCASSEAGTGNNEQFFGPGTRLTVL.

This chain links TRBV4-3 with TRBJ2-7; D unclear. Germline V lookup: CDR1 LGHNA, CDR2 YSLEER. Trimming shortened V by 0 bases and J by 3 bases, and 15 bases separated the two germline ends. The length of the CDR3 is 16 residues. In nucleotides, the CDR3 is TGCGCCAGCAGCCAAGAAGCAGACGCGCCCTACTACGAGCAGTACTTC. The encoded protein is CASSQEADAPYYEQYF.

The chain joins TRBV6-4 to TRBJ2-3; TRBD2 matches at 8 bases. Trimming removed 0 bases from V and 2 bases from J; junction bases left unmatched: 7. CDR3 length: 17 residues. CDR1 is MRHNA and CDR2 is SNTAGT in the germline V gene. CDR3 in amino acids: CASSDSIWRGATDTQYF. The DNA for the CDR3 is TGTGCCAGCAGTGACTCGATCTGGCGGGGGGCCACAGATACGCAGTATTTT.

V and J are TRBV6-4 and TRBJ1-1, with unresolved D. The CDR3 is 14 residues long. CDR1 is MRHNA, CDR2 SNTAGT, per germline. V shed 2 bases and J shed 5 bases, with 12 bases lying between them. Here the CDR3 reads CASSDVGFGTEAFF. The CDR3 DNA is TGTGCCAGCAGTGACGTGGGTTTCGGGACTGAAGCTTTCTTT.

The gene calls are TRBV9 and TRBJ2-1; D is unresolved. The CDR3 totals 14 residues. V was trimmed by 3 bases and J by 6 bases, leaving 13 bases between them. Germline-derived CDR1 and CDR2 are SGDLS and YYNGEE. Here the CDR3 reads CASSADNYPNEQFF. The DNA for the CDR3 is TGTGCCAGCAGCGCAGACAACTATCCCAATGAGCAGTTCTTC.

The chain is built from TRBV27 and TRBJ2-5; weak D call: TRBD1 (5 bases). The CDR3 is 13 amino acids. Germline assignment: CDR1 MNHEY and CDR2 SMNVEV (reference sequence). The V end lost 2 bases, the J end lost 2 bases, and 6 bases lay between the germline ends. CDR3 DNA: TGTGCCAGCAGTTTAGGACATCAAGAGACCCAGTACTTC. Protein: CASSLGHQETQYF.

The chain joins TRBV6-6 to TRBJ1-5, with TRBD1 as a possible D gene (5 bases). Trimming cost V 2 bases and J 3 bases, with 8 bases left between them. In germline, CDR1 is MNHNY, CDR2 SVGAGI (reference sequence). CDR3 length equals 14 residues. The CDR3 sequence: CASSYGGNNQPQHF. CDR3 bases: TGTGCCAGCAGTTACGGGGGGAACAATCAGCCCCAGCATTTT.

The rearrangement uses TRBV7-2 and TRBJ2-7, with a weak D call TRBD2 (7 bases). Between the trimmed V and J ends, which lost 1 base and 3 bases, there was a span of 13 bases. Germline assignment: CDR1 SGHTA and CDR2 FQGNSA. This CDR3 has 15 amino acids. The CDR3, as DNA: TGTGCCAGCAGCTTAGTAGGGGAGGGGGGCTACGAGCAGTACTTC. Translated: CASSLVGEGGYEQYF.